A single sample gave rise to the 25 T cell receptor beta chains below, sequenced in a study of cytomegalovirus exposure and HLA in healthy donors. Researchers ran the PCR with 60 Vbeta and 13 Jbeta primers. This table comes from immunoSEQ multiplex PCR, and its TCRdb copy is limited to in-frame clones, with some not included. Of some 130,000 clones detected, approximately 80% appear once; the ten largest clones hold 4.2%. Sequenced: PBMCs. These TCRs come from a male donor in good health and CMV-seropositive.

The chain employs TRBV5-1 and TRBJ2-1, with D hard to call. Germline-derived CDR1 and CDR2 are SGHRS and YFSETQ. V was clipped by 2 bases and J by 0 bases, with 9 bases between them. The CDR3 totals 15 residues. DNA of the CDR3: TGCGCCAGCAGCTTAGTACAGAGCTCCTACAATGAGCAGTTCTTC. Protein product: CASSLVQSSYNEQFF.

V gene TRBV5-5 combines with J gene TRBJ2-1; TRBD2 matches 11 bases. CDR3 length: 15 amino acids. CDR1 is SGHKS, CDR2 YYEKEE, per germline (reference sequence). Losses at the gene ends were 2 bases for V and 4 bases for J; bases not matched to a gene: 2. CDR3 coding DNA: TGTGCCAGCAGCTTCTCTAGCGGGGGGTACAATGAGCAGTTCTTC. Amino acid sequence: CASSFSSGGYNEQFF.

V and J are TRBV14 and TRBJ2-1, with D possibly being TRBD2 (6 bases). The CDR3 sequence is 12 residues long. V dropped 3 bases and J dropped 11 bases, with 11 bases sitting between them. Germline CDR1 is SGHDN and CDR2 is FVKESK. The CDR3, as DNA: TGTGCCAGCAGCCACCCGGGACTTCAGCAGTTCTTC. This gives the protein CASSHPGLQQFF.

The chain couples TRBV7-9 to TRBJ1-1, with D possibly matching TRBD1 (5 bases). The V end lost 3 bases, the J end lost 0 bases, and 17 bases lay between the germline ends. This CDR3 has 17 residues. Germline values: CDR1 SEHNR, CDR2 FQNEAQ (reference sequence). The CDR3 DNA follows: TGTGCCAGCAGCTTGGACGCAGGGCTCCCGATGAACACTGAAGCTTTCTTT. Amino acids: CASSLDAGLPMNTEAFF.

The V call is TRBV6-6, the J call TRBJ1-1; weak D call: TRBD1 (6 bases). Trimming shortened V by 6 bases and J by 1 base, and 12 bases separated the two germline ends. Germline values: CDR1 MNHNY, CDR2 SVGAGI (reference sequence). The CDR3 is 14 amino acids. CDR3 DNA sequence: TGTGCCAGCAGGGACAGTGGAGGGAACACTGAAGCTTTCTTT. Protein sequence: CASRDSGGNTEAFF.

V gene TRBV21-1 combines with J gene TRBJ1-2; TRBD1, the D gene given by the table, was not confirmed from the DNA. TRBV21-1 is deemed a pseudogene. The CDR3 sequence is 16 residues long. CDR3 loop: CASSKLWDRGMRGYTF. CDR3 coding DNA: TGTGCCAGCAGCAAGCTTTGGGACAGGGGAATGCGTGGCTACACCTTC.

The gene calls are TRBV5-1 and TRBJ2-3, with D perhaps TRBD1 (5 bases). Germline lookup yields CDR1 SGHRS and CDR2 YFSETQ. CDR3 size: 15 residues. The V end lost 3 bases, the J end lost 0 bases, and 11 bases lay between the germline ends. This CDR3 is CASSSFTGSTDTQYF. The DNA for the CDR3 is TGCGCCAGCAGCTCCTTCACAGGTAGCACAGATACGCAGTATTTT.

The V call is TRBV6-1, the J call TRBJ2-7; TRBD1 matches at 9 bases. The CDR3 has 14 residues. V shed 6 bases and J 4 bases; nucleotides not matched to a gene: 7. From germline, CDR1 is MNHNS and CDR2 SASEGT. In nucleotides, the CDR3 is TGTGCCAGCAGAGCCGGGACAGGGTTATACGAGCAGTACTTC. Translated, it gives CASRAGTGLYEQYF.

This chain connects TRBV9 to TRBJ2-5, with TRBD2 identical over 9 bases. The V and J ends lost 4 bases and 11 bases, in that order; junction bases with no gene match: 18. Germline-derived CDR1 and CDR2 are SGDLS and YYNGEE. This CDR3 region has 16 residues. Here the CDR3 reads CASSLSGASGMTEQYF. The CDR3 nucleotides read TGTGCCAGCAGCCTCAGTGGGGCTAGCGGGATGACTGAGCAGTACTTC.

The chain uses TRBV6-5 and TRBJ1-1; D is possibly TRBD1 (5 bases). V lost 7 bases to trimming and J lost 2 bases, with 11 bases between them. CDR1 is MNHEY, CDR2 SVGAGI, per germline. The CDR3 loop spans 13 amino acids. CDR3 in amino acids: CASNPRENTEAFF. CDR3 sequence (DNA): TGTGCCAGCAATCCCAGGGAAAACACTGAAGCTTTCTTT.

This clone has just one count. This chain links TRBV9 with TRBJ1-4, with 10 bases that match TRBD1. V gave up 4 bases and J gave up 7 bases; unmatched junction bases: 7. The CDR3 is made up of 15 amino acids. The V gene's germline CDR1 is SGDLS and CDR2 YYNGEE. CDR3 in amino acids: CASSFGTGEGEKLFF. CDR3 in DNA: TGTGCCAGCAGCTTTGGGACAGGGGAGGGTGAAAAACTGTTTTTT.

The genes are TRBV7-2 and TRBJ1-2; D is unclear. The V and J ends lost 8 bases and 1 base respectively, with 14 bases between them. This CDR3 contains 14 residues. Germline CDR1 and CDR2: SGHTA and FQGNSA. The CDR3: CASCKAHLNYGYTF. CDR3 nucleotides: TGTGCCAGCTGCAAAGCCCATCTTAACTATGGCTACACCTTC.

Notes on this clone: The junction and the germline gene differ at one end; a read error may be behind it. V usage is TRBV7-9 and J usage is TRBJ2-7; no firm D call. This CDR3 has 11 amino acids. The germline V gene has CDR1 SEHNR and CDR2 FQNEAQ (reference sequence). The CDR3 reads CSSSSIYEQYF. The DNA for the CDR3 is TGTTCCAGCAGCTCCATCTACGAGCAGTACTTC.

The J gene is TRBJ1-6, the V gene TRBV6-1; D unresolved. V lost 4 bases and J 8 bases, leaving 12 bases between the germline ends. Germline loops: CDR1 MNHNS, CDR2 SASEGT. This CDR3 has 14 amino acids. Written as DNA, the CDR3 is TGTGCCAGCAGTGCAGACCTCGAGGATTCACCCCTCCACTTT. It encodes CASSADLEDSPLHF.

The CDR3 DNA follows: TGTGCCAGCAAACTAGCGGGTCAGACCGGGGAGCTGTTTTTT. Protein product: CASKLAGQTGELFF. The genes are TRBV2 and TRBJ2-2; 9 nucleotides line up with TRBD2. Germline V gene data show CDR1 as SNHLY and CDR2 as FYNNEI. There are 14 residues in the CDR3. The J segment lost 5 bases and the V segment lost 7 bases, leaving 5 bases of the junction unmatched.

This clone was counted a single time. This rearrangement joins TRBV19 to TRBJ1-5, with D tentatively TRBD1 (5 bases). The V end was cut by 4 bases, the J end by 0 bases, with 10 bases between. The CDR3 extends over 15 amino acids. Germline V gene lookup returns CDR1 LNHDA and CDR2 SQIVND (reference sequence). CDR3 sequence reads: CASSTTAYSNQPQHF. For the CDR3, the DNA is TGTGCCAGTAGTACGACAGCATATAGCAATCAGCCCCAGCATTTT.

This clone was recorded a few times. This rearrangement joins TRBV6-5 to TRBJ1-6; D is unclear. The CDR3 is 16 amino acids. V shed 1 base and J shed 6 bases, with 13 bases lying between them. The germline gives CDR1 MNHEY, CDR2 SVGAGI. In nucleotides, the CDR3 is TGTGCCAGCAGTTACTTGAGGAGCTCACTTAATTCACCCCTCCACTTT. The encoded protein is CASSYLRSSLNSPLHF.

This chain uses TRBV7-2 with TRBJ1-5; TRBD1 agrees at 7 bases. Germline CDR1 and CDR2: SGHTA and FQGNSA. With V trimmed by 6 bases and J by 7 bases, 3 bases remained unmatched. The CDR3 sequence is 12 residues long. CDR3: CASSFRGQPQHF. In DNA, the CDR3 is TGTGCCAGCAGTTTCAGGGGGCAGCCCCAGCATTTT.

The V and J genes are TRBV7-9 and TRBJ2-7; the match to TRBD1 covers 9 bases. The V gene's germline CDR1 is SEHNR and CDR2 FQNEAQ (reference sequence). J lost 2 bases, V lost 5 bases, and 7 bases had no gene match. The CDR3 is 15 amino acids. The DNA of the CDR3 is TGTGCCAGCAGCGGAGGAAGACAGGGGGCCTACGAGCAGTACTTC. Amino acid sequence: CASSGGRQGAYEQYF.

The CDR3 protein is CASSEREGFGGYTF. CDR3 nucleotide sequence: TGTGCCAGCAGTGAAAGGGAGGGGTTTGGCGGCTACACCTTC. This sequence joins TRBV2 and TRBJ1-2; maybe TRBD1 (5 bases). CDR1 and CDR2 (germline): SNHLY, FYNNEI. The CDR3 extends over 14 amino acids. Between the trimmed V and J ends, which lost 2 bases and 8 bases, there was a span of 15 bases.

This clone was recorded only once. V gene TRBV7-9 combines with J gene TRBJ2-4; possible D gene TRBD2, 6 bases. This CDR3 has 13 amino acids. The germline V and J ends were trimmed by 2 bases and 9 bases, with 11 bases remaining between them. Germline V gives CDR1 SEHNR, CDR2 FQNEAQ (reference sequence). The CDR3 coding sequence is TGTGCCAGCAGCTTAAGCCGGGGAGGCATTCAGTACTTC. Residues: CASSLSRGGIQYF.

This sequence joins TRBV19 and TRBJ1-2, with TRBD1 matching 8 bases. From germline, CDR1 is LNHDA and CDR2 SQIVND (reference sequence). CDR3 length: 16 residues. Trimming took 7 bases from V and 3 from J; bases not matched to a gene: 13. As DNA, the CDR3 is TGTGCCAGTACCACCCAAGGACAGGGAGGGCACTATGGCTACACCTTC. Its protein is CASTTQGQGGHYGYTF.

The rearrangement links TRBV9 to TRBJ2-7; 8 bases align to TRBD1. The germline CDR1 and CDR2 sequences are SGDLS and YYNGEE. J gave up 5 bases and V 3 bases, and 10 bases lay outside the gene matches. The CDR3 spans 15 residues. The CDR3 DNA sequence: TGTGCCAGCAGCGGAACAGGGGGAGTCGTGGACGAGCAGTACTTC. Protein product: CASSGTGGVVDEQYF.

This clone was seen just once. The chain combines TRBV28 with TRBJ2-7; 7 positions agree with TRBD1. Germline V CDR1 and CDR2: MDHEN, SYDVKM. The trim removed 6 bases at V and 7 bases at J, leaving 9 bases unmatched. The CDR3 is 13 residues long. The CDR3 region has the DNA TGTGCCAGCAGCCCACAGGGACAGAGGGAGCAGTACTTC. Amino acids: CASSPQGQREQYF.

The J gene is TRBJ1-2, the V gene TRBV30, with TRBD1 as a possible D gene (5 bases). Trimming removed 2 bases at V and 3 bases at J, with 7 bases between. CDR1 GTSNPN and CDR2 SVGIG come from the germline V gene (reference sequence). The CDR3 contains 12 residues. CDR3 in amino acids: CAWSQTDYGYTF. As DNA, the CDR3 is TGTGCCTGGAGTCAGACAGACTATGGCTACACCTTC.